This TCR beta chain was obtained from a study of blood T cell repertoires in COVID-19. Whole-study context: Sample material is recorded as cDNA or gDNA derived from T cells, B-cell-depleted T cells, or PBMCs.

Grouping used clinical history reported by participants in a survey and questionnaire. Per the authors' pipeline: The assay estimated nucleated cells by amplifying reference gene primers. Sequenced by immunoSEQ multiplex PCR; TCRdb stores in-frame clones only, minus some. The V and J calls and clone size come from that table; D and trimming were worked out from the DNA. The table has about 240,000 clones, roughly 90% seen once. There are 17 residues in the CDR3. Germline trimming cut 3 bases from V and 0 bases from J; bases unmatched to any gene: 8. Per the germline V gene, CDR1 is LGHDT and CDR2 is YNNKEL (reference sequence).

This sequence joins TRBV3-1 (or the pseudogene TRBV3-2) and TRBJ1-5; 7 bases map to TRBD1. The TCR comes from a woman aged 25 to 39 who had recovered from COVID-19. The specimen sequenced was PBMCs or T cells enriched from blood (not recorded which). Here the CDR3 DNA reads TGTGCCAGCAGCCACCGGACAGGCCCATATAGCAATCAGCCCCAGCATTTT. Translated, it gives CASSHRTGPYSNQPQHF.